These T cell receptor beta chains were read from a single sample in a study of blood T cell repertoires in COVID-19. The data were produced by immunoSEQ multiplex PCR, yet TCRdb's version contains in-frame clones alone and is incomplete. Found here are roughly 74,000 clones, 88% of them singletons; the top ten hold under 2%. Sample: peripheral blood. The source of these receptors is a woman aged 80 or older with active or convalescent COVID-19. Both conserved end residues are trimmed from each CDR3. Each record gives: V gene, clone size, J gene, CDR3 protein. Not all rows give a size; the values are once, few, many and, for expanded clones, a class.

TRBV29-1,-,TRBJ2-1,SAHREPYNEQF
TRBV12-3/TRBV12-4,-,TRBJ2-1,ASRFLSYNEQF
TRBV2,-,TRBJ1-4,ASSEVTGGLGEKLF
TRBV11-3,-,TRBJ2-7,ASSPRQGRDYEQY
TRBV11-2,-,TRBJ1-3,ASSPRGSAAGNTIY
TRBV3-1/TRBV3-2,-,TRBJ2-3,ASSQGERGGLDTQY
TRBV28,-,TRBJ2-5,ASSPPTGGRETQY
TRBV7-2,-,TRBJ2-1,ASSPYRDHHEQF
TRBV20-1,-,TRBJ2-3,SASRQVATDTQY
TRBV9,-,TRBJ1-2,ASSVAAGSVNGYT
TRBV24-1,-,TRBJ2-5,ATSDPGYQETQY
TRBV9,-,TRBJ1-5,ASSVGGQGGQPQH
TRBV5-1,-,TRBJ2-2,ASSPAESRSAGELF
TRBV6-4,-,TRBJ1-2,ASSHDSYGYT
TRBV5-4,-,TRBJ1-2,ASSPGQGGGYT
TRBV7-9,-,TRBJ1-3,ASSLGTVGNTIY
TRBV6-5,-,TRBJ1-6,ASRGQNNSPLH
TRBV5-1,-,TRBJ2-7,ASSSGTAYEQY
TRBV7-2,once,TRBJ1-2,ASSLRVGGYT
TRBV7-8,-,TRBJ1-2,ASTPGTGYGYT
TRBV5-1,-,TRBJ2-3,ASSEEPTGGTDTQY
TRBV19,-,TRBJ2-6,ASSLMTGTGANVLT
TRBV3-1/TRBV3-2,once,TRBJ2-1,ASSLWGGARNEQF
TRBV5-8,-,TRBJ2-7,ASSGQLLPYLSYEQY
TRBV19,-,TRBJ1-6,ASTPNRGSSYNSPLH
TRBV5-5,-,TRBJ2-5,ASSPRLDETQY
TRBV2,-,TRBJ1-5,ASSDRGSSNQPQH
TRBV6-2/TRBV6-3,-,TRBJ2-1,ASSYSTGLAGGNPSYNEQF
TRBV10-3,-,TRBJ2-5,AISELGGETQY
TRBV6-4,-,TRBJ2-2,ASSVGTGGAPGELF
TRBV18,-,TRBJ2-1,ASSGSGTGNEQF
TRBV2,-,TRBJ2-2,ASTLVPPGELF
TRBV6-6,-,TRBJ2-1,ASSPLGGWNEQF
TRBV12-5,-,TRBJ1-1,ASEPRQVTEAF
TRBV18,-,TRBJ2-2,ASSLDRANTGELF
TRBV7-8,few,TRBJ1-6,ASSLGSGTGDSPLH
TRBV18,-,TRBJ1-2,ASSPQALYGYT
TRBV5-1,-,TRBJ2-5,ASSLAGTYQETQY
TRBV6-6,-,TRBJ1-1,ASSSRQGESEAF
TRBV7-2,-,TRBJ2-3,ASSSGLAGSTTDTQY
TRBV21-1,few,TRBJ1-2,ASSISGGSYGYT